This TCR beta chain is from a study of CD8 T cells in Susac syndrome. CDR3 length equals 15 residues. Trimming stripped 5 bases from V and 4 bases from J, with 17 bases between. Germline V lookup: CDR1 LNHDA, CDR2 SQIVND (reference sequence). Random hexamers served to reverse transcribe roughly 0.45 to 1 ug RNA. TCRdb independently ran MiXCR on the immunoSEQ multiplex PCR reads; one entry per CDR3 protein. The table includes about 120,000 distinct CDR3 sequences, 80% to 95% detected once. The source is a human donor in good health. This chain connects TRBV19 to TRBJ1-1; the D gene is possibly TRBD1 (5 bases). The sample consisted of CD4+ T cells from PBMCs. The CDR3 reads CASSRVSGPSTEAFF. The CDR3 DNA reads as TGTGCCAGTAGTCGTGTGTCAGGGCCCAGCACTGAAGCTTTCTTT.